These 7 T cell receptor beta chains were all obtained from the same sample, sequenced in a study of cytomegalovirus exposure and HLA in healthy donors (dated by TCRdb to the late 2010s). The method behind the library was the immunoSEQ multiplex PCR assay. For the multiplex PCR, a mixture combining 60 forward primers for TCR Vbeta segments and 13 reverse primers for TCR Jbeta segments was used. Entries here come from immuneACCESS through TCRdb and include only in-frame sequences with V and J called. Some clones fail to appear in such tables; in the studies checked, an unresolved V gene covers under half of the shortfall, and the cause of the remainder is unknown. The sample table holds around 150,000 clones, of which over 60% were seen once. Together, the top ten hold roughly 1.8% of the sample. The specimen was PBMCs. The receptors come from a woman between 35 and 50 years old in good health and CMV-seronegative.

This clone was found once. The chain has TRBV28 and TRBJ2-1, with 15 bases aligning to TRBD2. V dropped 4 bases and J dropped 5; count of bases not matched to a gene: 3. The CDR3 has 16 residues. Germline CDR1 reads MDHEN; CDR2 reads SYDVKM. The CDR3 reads CASSWTSGGAHNEQFF. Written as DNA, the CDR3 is TGTGCCAGCAGTTGGACTAGCGGGGGGGCACACAATGAGCAGTTCTTC.

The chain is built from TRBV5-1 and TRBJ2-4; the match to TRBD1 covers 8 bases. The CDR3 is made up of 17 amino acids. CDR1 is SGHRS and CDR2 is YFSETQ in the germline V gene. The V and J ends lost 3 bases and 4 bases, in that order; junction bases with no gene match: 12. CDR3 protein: CASSWQGAVATKNIQYF. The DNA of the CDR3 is TGCGCCAGCAGCTGGCAGGGGGCCGTGGCGACGAAAAACATTCAGTACTTC.

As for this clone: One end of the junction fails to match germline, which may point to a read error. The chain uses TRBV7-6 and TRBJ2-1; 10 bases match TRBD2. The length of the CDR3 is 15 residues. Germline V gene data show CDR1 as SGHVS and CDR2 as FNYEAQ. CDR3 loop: CASSVAGGNYNEQFF. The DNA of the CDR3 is TGTGCCAGCAGCGTAGCGGGAGGAAACTACAATGAGCAGTTCTTC.

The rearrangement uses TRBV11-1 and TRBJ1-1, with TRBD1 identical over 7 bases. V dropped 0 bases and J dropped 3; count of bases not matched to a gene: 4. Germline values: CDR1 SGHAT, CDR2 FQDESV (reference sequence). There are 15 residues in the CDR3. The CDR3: CASSLAPDRDTEAFF. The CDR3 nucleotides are TGTGCCAGCAGCTTAGCCCCAGACAGGGACACTGAAGCTTTCTTT.

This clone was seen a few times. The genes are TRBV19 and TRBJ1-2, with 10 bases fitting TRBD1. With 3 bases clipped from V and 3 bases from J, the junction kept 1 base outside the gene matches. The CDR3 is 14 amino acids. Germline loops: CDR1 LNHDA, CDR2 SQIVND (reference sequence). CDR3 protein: CASSIGTGDYGYTF. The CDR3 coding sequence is TGTGCCAGTAGTATCGGGACAGGGGACTATGGCTACACCTTC.

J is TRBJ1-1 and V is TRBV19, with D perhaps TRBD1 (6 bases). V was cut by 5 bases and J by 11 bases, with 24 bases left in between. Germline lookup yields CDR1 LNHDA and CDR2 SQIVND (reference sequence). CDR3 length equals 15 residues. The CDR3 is CASSPEGYRGAVAFF. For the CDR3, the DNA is TGTGCCAGTAGTCCAGAGGGGTACCGGGGGGCGGTCGCTTTCTTT.

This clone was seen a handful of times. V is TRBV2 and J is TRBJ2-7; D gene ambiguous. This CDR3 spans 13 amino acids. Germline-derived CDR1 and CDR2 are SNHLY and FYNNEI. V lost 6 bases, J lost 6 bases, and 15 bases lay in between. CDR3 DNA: TGTGCCAGCAGCGAGATGAGCTTTACCGAGCAGTACTTC. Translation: CASSEMSFTEQYF.